One T cell receptor beta chain is described in this entry. This clonotype occurred many times. No cognate antigen has been identified for it. The record has no base qualities; no much larger clone is one base away. This sample was included in a study of T-cell reconstitution after alpha-beta-depleted transplantation in children (dated by TCRdb to the mid-2010s). Regarding the complete study: T-cell immune reconstitution after TCRalphabeta/CD19-depleted allogeneic hematopoietic cell transplantation in children was quantitatively tracked in the study by means of TCR repertoire profiling.

What the time point label conveys for this sample: day 60 (about 2 months) after transplantation. Read against the paper, the sample's treatment or condition label means: allogeneic hematopoietic cell transplantation with graft depleted of TCRalphabeta T cells and CD19 B cells. The children who served as transplant recipients had been given grafts of TCRalphabeta/CD19-depleted allogeneic hematopoietic cells. Germline trimming amounts to 8 bases on V and 3 bases on J, with 11 as the count of junction bases outside the gene matches. The germline V gene yields MDHEN for CDR1 and SYDVKM for CDR2. Reading from cysteine to phenylalanine, the CDR3 counts 15 amino acids. The sequence is cut down to CDR3 DNA, 45 bases in frame from base 1. The study at large found these results: In some patients, the high TCRbeta diversity seen at day 60 was put down to recipient T cells and intrathymic progenitors that had survived conditioning. The apparently early recovery of alphabetaT-cell counts about two months after transplant reportedly depended on only several hundred rapidly expanded clones that came from non-depleted graft cells. Over the following months the frequencies of hyperexpanded clones went down, and after one year T-cell counts and TCRbeta diversity were mostly credited to newly produced T cells.

Library generation was performed with PCR. The data were produced on an Illumina HiSeq 2500. TCR library preparation used molecular barcoding, with unique molecular identifiers applied to normalize quantification of the TCRbeta repertoire. TCRdb reprocessing: public reads trimmed at Q25 with fastp, clones called with MiXCR, in-frame beta chains kept. For every CDR3 protein sequence, its rows merge into one entry that carries the most common genes and DNA. Counted in this sample were 40,000 to 55,000 distinct CDR3 sequences; about a tenth of them appeared once. The biggest ten clones account for 25% to 30% of the sample.

The source material was PBMCs, mostly from graft donor cells, sampled 60 days after TCRalphabeta/CD19-depleted stem cell transplant. Recombination connected TRBV28 to TRBJ2-7, and 9 bases in between align with TRBD2. The receptor's source is a male patient between 2 and 10 years old who had a stem cell transplant for chronic granulomatous disease, so the T cells may come from the graft donor. The nucleotide sequence reads TGTGCCAGCGGTTCTAGCGGGACTCCTTACTACGAGCAGTACTTC. Its translation reads: CASGSSGTPYYEQYF.